Listed below are T cell receptor beta chains from one sample, sequenced in a study of blood T cell repertoires in COVID-19. Repertoires were generated with immunoSEQ multiplex PCR, while TCRdb's copy carries only in-frame clones and drops some. The top ten clones hold 3% to 4.5% of a sample with about 140,000 clones, 80% of them seen once. The sequencing sample was made of peripheral blood. The receptors originated from an older man who had recovered from COVID-19. CDR3s include the opening cysteine and the closing phenylalanine or tryptophan. The D gene is left open where the match is weak. Clone size is shown for a subset of rows, as once, few, many or a class of expanded clone.

abundance,v_gene,d_gene,j_gene,CDR3nt,CDR3aa
NA,TRBV3-1/TRBV3-2,TRBD1,TRBJ2-3,TGTGCCAGCAGCCGAGCCCGATCCGGGACAGGGTATACGGGTACGCAGTATTTT,CASSRARSGTGYTGTQYF
NA,TRBV2,TRBD1,TRBJ1-4,TGTGCCAGCACTAACCGACAGGGGGGGATTGAAAAACTGTTTTTT,CASTNRQGGIEKLFF
NA,TRBV3-1/TRBV3-2,NA,TRBJ2-1,TGTGCCAGCAGCCTACAGCGGAATGAGCAGTTCTTC,CASSLQRNEQFF
NA,TRBV5-5,NA,TRBJ2-3,TGTGCCAGCAGCTTGACGACTGCCCTCACAGATACGCAGTATTTT,CASSLTTALTDTQYF
NA,TRBV5-8,NA,TRBJ2-5,TGTGCCAGCAGCTTGGTCGACCAAGAGACCCAGTACTTC,CASSLVDQETQYF
few,TRBV16,NA,TRBJ2-5,TGTGCCAGCAGCCAAGGTTGGGGAGAAGAGACCCAGTACTTC,CASSQGWGEETQYF
NA,TRBV20-1,NA,TRBJ1-2,TGCAGTGCTAGTGTGGGGGCAGAGGGTGGCTACACCTTC,CSASVGAEGGYTF
NA,TRBV6-2/TRBV6-3,TRBD1,TRBJ1-1,TGTGCCAGCAGTTATGAGGGACAGGGGACCACTGAAGCTTTCTTT,CASSYEGQGTTEAFF
NA,TRBV2,NA,TRBJ2-7,TGTGCCAGCAGTGACATGCGGAACTACGAGCAGTACTTC,CASSDMRNYEQYF
NA,TRBV6-5,TRBD1,TRBJ1-1,TGTGCCACCGTCGGACAGGGGCTATCCGAAGCTTTCTTT,CATVGQGLSEAFF
NA,TRBV6-2/TRBV6-3,TRBD1,TRBJ2-2,TGTGCCAGCAGTGACAGGGACACCGGGGAGCTGTTTTTT,CASSDRDTGELFF
NA,TRBV30,NA,TRBJ1-3,TGTGCCTGGAGTCGGACAACTGGAAACACCATATATTTT,CAWSRTTGNTIYF
NA,TRBV27,TRBD2,TRBJ2-1,TGTGCCAGCAGTTCCCCCGCGCGGGAGTTGGGTAATGAGCAGTTCTTC,CASSSPARELGNEQFF
NA,TRBV27,NA,TRBJ1-5,TGTGCCAGCAGTTTAAACGGAGGCAATCAGCCCCAGCATTTT,CASSLNGGNQPQHF
NA,TRBV2,TRBD2,TRBJ2-7,TGTGCCAGCAGTGAAGCGGGACTAGCGGGGACCTACGAGCAGTACTTC,CASSEAGLAGTYEQYF
NA,TRBV10-3,NA,TRBJ1-1,TGTGCCATCAGTCTACAGGGAACGAACACTGAAGCTTTCTTT,CAISLQGTNTEAFF
NA,TRBV10-3,NA,TRBJ1-1,TGTGCCATCAGTTCCCTGGGGACTCCCGGAACTGAAGCTTTCTTT,CAISSLGTPGTEAFF
NA,TRBV30,NA,TRBJ2-7,TGTGCCTGGACCGGGTGGGGAGGATCCTACGAGCAGTACTTC,CAWTGWGGSYEQYF
NA,TRBV7-6,NA,TRBJ2-2,TGTGCCAGCAGCTTACGGGGAGACGCGGACACCGGGGAGCTGTTTTTT,CASSLRGDADTGELFF
NA,TRBV5-6,TRBD2,TRBJ2-2,TGTGCCAGCAGCTTGGGTTTCCTAGGGAGGGACACCGGGGAGCTGTTTTTT,CASSLGFLGRDTGELFF
NA,TRBV7-9,NA,TRBJ2-7,TGTGCCAGCAGCTCCAGGGTCAACTACGAGCAGTACTTC,CASSSRVNYEQYF
once,TRBV11-2,NA,TRBJ1-3,TGTGCCAGCGCATCGGGGGGGGGAGCCACCATATATTTT,CASASGGGATIYF
NA,TRBV15,NA,TRBJ1-2,TGTGCCACCAGCAGAGATCAGGTTAACTATGGCTACACCTTC,CATSRDQVNYGYTF
NA,TRBV14,TRBD2,TRBJ2-1,TGTGCCAGCAGCCAAGATCGGCTAGCGGGGGCCAAGCAGTTCTTC,CASSQDRLAGAKQFF
NA,TRBV9,TRBD2,TRBJ2-5,TGTGCCAGCAGCTTCAGCGGACTAGCGCGAGAGACCCAGTACTTC,CASSFSGLARETQYF
NA,TRBV7-9,NA,TRBJ2-3,TGTGCCAGCAGCTTAGCGTCAGGCACAGATACGCAGTATTTT,CASSLASGTDTQYF
NA,TRBV18,NA,TRBJ2-7,TGTGCCAGCTCACCACCGGGACTTTCTACGGGGAACGAGCAGTACTTC,CASSPPGLSTGNEQYF
NA,TRBV6-5,TRBD1,TRBJ2-2,TGTGCCAGCAGGAGGGACAGAAACACCGGGGAGCTGTTTTTT,CASRRDRNTGELFF
NA,TRBV19,NA,TRBJ1-2,TGTGCCAGTAGTATGGGACTCCCCTATGGCTACACCTTC,CASSMGLPYGYTF